This T cell receptor (beta chain) was profiled in a study of T cells in Graves' hyperthyroidism and ophthalmopathy. The CDR3 loop spans 15 amino acids. The germline V gene encodes CDR1 LGHDT and CDR2 YNNKEL (reference sequence). The trim removed 4 bases at V and 5 bases at J, leaving 10 bases unmatched. There were TCR beta CDR3 regions amplified from RNA transcripts. The HTBI set primed first-round TCR CDR3 RT-PCR. MiXCR, run by TCRdb on the multiplex PCR reads, gives a single entry per CDR3 protein. Found here are about 130,000 distinct CDR3 sequences, around 20% of them singletons; the top ten hold around two thirds.

Input material: blood. The clonotype originates from a woman aged 45-65 years with Graves' hyperthyroidism that later progressed to Graves' ophthalmopathy. This chain connects TRBV3-1 to TRBJ1-1; 7 bases agree with TRBD1. This CDR3 reads CASSRLGGAETEAFF. As DNA, the CDR3 is TGTGCCAGCAGCCGCCTAGGGGGCGCGGAAACTGAAGCTTTCTTT.